The 18 T cell receptor beta chains below all came from one sample that was sequenced in a study of blood T cell repertoires in COVID-19. Sequencing was performed with immunoSEQ multiplex PCR; in TCRdb, only in-frame clones are kept and a portion is missing. The data contain roughly 200,000 clones, 75% to 90% of them singletons. The specimen was peripheral blood. The receptor source for this set is a woman aged 55 to 70 with acute or convalescent COVID-19.

The chain is built from TRBV5-1 and TRBJ2-1; D is uncertain. This CDR3 has 16 residues. Germline V gene sequence: CDR1 SGHRS, CDR2 YFSETQ. V shed 1 base and J shed 1 base, with 12 bases lying between them. The CDR3 protein is CASSLRRPGSYNEQFF. In DNA form, the CDR3 reads TGCGCCAGCAGCTTGCGGCGACCGGGTTCCTACAATGAGCAGTTCTTC.

The chain links TRBV27 to TRBJ1-5; D not resolved. V was pared by 4 bases and J by 3 bases, with 10 bases between. This CDR3 region has 14 residues. The germline CDR1 and CDR2 sequences are MNHEY and SMNVEV (reference sequence). The CDR3: CASSSMRVNQPQHF. CDR3 nucleotide sequence: TGTGCCAGCAGTTCCATGAGGGTCAATCAGCCCCAGCATTTT.

The chain has TRBV28 and TRBJ1-5; perhaps TRBD1 as D (5 bases). The CDR3 sequence is 14 residues long. Trimming pared 11 bases from V and 0 bases from J, leaving 14 bases between. The V gene's germline CDR1 is MDHEN and CDR2 SYDVKM. The CDR3 DNA reads as TGTGCCTCCGCCCGACAGTATAGCAATCAGCCCCAGCATTTT. This encodes CASARQYSNQPQHF.

This clone showed up just a few times. CDR3 nucleotides: TGTGCCAGCAGCTCAATTCGGGGGATCACTGAAGCTTTCTTT. This sequence encodes CASSSIRGITEAFF. V usage is TRBV11-2 and J usage is TRBJ1-1, with D possibly being TRBD1 (5 bases). This CDR3 is built from 14 residues. Trimming left V 4 bases short and J 4 bases short, with 13 bases between. CDR1 is SGHAT, CDR2 FQNNGV, per germline. The complete variable domain, with remaining parts taken from reference TRBV11-2 and TRBJ1-1, reads EAGVAQSPRYKIIEKRQSVAFWCNPISGHATLYWYQQILGQGPKLLIQFQNNGVVDDSQLPKDRFSAERLKGVDSTLKIQPAKLEDSAVYLCASSSIRGITEAFFGQGTRLTVV.

Turning to this clone: Other DNA sequences in the same sample also yield this CDR3. V and J are TRBV27 and TRBJ1-1; possibly TRBD1 for D (5 bases). The CDR3 loop spans 13 amino acids. CDR1 and CDR2 from the germline V gene are MNHEY and SMNVEV (reference sequence). V shed 1 base and J shed 5 bases, with 8 bases lying between them. CDR3 sequence: CASSLFRGTEAFF. The CDR3 DNA reads as TGTGCCAGCAGTTTATTCCGGGGGACTGAAGCTTTCTTT.

The CDR3 DNA sequence: TGCGCCAGCAGCTCAGGGGTGGTGGGCACTGAAGCTTTCTTT. This translates into CASSSGVVGTEAFF. The chain employs TRBV5-1 and TRBJ1-1; a weak D match, TRBD1 (6 bases). The CDR3 covers 14 residues. The V gene lost 3 bases and the J gene lost 4 bases, with 13 bases spanning the gap. Germline V gives CDR1 SGHRS, CDR2 YFSETQ.

V and J are TRBV9 and TRBJ2-6; D is undetermined. There are 16 residues in the CDR3. Germline CDR1 and CDR2: SGDLS and YYNGEE. The V and J ends lost 3 bases and 0 bases respectively, with 10 bases between them. This CDR3 reads CASSGLISSGANVLTF. The CDR3 nucleotides read TGTGCCAGCAGCGGACTTATATCCTCTGGGGCCAACGTCCTGACTTTC.

The chain couples TRBV10-2 to TRBJ2-2; 7 nucleotides line up with TRBD1. The germline V gene encodes CDR1 WSHSY and CDR2 SAAADI. The length of the CDR3 is 15 residues. The ends lost 0 bases at V and 5 bases at J; junction bases unmatched: 3. The CDR3 DNA follows: TGCGCCAGCAGTGAGTCGAGGGGGCTGACCGGGGAGCTGTTTTTT. Residues: CASSESRGLTGELFF.

The chain recombines TRBV25-1 with TRBJ1-1, with 8 bases lining up with TRBD1. Germline trimming cut 5 bases from V and 4 bases from J; bases unmatched to any gene: 6. Germline lookup yields CDR1 MGHDK and CDR2 SYGVNS. This CDR3 has 14 amino acids. CDR3 nucleotides: TGTGCCAGCAGTACGACAGGGGTCGTCACTGAAGCTTTCTTT. Its protein is CASSTTGVVTEAFF.

The chain employs TRBV30 and TRBJ2-2, with D possibly matching TRBD1 (7 bases). V was shortened by 5 bases and J by 6 bases, with 13 bases between the two germline ends. CDR1 GTSNPN and CDR2 SVGIG come from the germline V gene (reference sequence). The CDR3 is made up of 13 amino acids. In DNA, the CDR3 is TGTGCCTGGTACAGGGGCGGGGCCGGGGAGCTGTTTTTT. It translates to CAWYRGGAGELFF.

This chain connects TRBV28 to TRBJ1-3; 11 bases match TRBD1. Germline loops: CDR1 MDHEN, CDR2 SYDVKM. This CDR3 is built from 15 residues. With 7 bases clipped from V and 8 bases from J, the junction kept 10 bases outside the gene matches. The CDR3 is CASKPPGTGGDTIYF. In DNA form, the CDR3 reads TGTGCCAGCAAACCCCCCGGGACAGGGGGAGACACCATATATTTT.

The chain has TRBV4-2 and TRBJ1-1, with 12 positions matching TRBD1. V shed 2 bases and J 5 bases; nucleotides not matched to a gene: 9. Germline V gives CDR1 LGHNA, CDR2 YNFKEQ. This CDR3 has 17 residues. The CDR3 sequence: CASSQPGQGASGTEAFF. The CDR3 DNA follows: TGTGCCAGCAGCCAACCGGGACAGGGGGCCTCGGGTACTGAAGCTTTCTTT.

The chain is built from TRBV11-2 and TRBJ2-1; TRBD2 might be the D (6 bases). Germline CDR1 SGHAT, CDR2 FQNNGV. CDR3 length equals 13 residues. Trimming stripped 5 bases from V and 5 bases from J, with 10 bases between. CDR3 protein: CASSPGRNNEQFF. DNA of the CDR3: TGTGCCAGCAGCCCTGGGAGGAACAATGAGCAGTTCTTC.

The rearrangement links TRBV19 to TRBJ1-1, with TRBD1 matching over 8 bases. The germline CDR1 and CDR2 sequences are LNHDA and SQIVND (reference sequence). The CDR3 spans 14 residues. Germline trimming cut 3 bases from V and 3 bases from J; bases unmatched to any gene: 3. CDR3 amino acids: CASSIDRGYTEAFF. The DNA for the CDR3 is TGTGCCAGTAGTATTGACAGGGGTTACACTGAAGCTTTCTTT.

The genes are TRBV5-4 and TRBJ2-4; 14 bases match TRBD2. This CDR3 spans 17 amino acids. V trimming: 3 bases; J trimming: 2 bases; junction bases outside the gene matches: 4. Germline V gene sequence: CDR1 SGHNT, CDR2 YYREEE (reference sequence). This CDR3 reads CASSSGLAGGTKNIQYF. DNA of the CDR3: TGTGCCAGCAGCTCTGGACTAGCGGGAGGAACCAAAAACATTCAGTACTTC.

The rearrangement joins TRBV19 to TRBJ2-1; possible D gene TRBD1, 5 bases. Deletions cut 8 bases from V and 0 bases from J, with 14 bases between. The CDR3 spans 15 residues. Germline values: CDR1 LNHDA, CDR2 SQIVND (reference sequence). CDR3 coding DNA: TGTGCCAGTCAAGAGAGCGACAGCTCCTACAATGAGCAGTTCTTC. Translated, it gives CASQESDSSYNEQFF.

CDR3 sequence (DNA): TGTGCCAGCAGCCAACAGGGGGCCCTGAACACTGAAGCTTTCTTT. Protein sequence: CASSQQGALNTEAFF. The rearrangement links TRBV7-2 to TRBJ1-1; TRBD1 matches 9 bases. Germline V gene data show CDR1 as SGHTA and CDR2 as FQGNSA. The CDR3 is made up of 15 amino acids. Trimming removed 5 bases from V and 0 bases from J; junction bases left unmatched: 4.

CDR3: CASSSPNGPSEQFF. The DNA for the CDR3 is TGTGCCAGCAGCTCCCCGAATGGGCCAAGTGAGCAGTTCTTC. This chain uses TRBV5-4 with TRBJ2-1; unclear D gene. Per the germline V gene, CDR1 is SGHNT and CDR2 is YYREEE (reference sequence). This CDR3 is 14 amino acids long. The V end lost 3 bases, the J end lost 9 bases, and 16 bases lay between the germline ends.